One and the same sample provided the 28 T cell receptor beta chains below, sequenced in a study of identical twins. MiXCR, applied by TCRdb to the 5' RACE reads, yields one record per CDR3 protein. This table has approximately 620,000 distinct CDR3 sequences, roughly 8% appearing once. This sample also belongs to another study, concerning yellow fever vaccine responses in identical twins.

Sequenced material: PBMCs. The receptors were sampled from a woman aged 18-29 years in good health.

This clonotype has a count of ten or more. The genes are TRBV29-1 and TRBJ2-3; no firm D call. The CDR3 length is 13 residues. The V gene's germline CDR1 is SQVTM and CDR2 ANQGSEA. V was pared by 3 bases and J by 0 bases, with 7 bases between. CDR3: CSVDPDSTDTQYF. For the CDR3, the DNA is TGCAGCGTTGACCCGGATAGCACAGATACGCAGTATTTT.

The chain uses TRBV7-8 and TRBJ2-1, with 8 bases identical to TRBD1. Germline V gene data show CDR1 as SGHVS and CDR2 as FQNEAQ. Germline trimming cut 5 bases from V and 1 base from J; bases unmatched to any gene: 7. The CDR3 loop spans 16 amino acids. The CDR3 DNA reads TGTGCCAGCAGCCCCCAGGGGGCTCCTTCCTACAATGAGCAGTTCTTC. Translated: CASSPQGAPSYNEQFF.

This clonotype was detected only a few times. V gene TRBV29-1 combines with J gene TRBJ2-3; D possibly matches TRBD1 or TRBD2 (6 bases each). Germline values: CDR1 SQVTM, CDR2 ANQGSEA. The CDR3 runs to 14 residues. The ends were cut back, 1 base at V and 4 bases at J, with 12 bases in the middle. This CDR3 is CSVEGGRGADTQYF. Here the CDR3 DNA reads TGCAGCGTTGAAGGGGGTAGGGGGGCAGATACGCAGTATTTT.

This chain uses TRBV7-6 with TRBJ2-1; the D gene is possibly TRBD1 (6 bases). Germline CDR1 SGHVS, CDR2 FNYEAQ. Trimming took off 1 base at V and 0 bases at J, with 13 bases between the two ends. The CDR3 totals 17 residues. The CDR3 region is CASSLEAGAHSYNEQFF. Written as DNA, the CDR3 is TGTGCCAGCAGCTTAGAGGCAGGGGCCCACTCCTACAATGAGCAGTTCTTC.

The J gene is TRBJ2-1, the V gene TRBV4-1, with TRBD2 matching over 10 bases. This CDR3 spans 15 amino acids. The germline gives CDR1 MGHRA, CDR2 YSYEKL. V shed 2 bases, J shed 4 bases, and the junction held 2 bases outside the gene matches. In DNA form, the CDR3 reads TGCGCCAGCAGCCAATGGACTAGCGGTTACAATGAGCAGTTCTTC. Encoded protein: CASSQWTSGYNEQFF.

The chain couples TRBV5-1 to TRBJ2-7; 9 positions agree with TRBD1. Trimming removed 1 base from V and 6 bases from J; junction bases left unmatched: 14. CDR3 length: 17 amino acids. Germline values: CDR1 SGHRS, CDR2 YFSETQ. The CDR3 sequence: CASSLLTAGQGRVEQYF. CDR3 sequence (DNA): TGCGCCAGCAGCTTGTTGACCGCGGGACAGGGTCGAGTCGAGCAGTACTTC.

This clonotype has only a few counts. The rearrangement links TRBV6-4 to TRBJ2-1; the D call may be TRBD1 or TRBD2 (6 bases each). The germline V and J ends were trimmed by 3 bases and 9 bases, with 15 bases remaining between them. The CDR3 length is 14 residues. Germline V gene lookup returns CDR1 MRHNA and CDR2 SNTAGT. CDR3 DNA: TGTGCCAGCAGTGATGTCGGGGGCCGCGGTGAGCAGTTCTTC. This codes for CASSDVGGRGEQFF.

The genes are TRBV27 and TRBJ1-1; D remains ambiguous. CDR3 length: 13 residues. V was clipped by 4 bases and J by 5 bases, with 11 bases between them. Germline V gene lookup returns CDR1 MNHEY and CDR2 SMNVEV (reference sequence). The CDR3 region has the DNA TGTGCCAGCAGTTCTGAACTGGGGACTGAAGCTTTCTTT. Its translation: CASSSELGTEAFF.

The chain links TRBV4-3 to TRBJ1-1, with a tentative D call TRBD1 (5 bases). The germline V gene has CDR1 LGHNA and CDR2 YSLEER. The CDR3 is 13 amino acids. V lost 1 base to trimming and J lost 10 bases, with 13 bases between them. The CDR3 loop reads CASSQGDGRLAFF. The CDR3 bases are TGCGCCAGCAGCCAAGGGGACGGTCGGTTAGCTTTCTTT.

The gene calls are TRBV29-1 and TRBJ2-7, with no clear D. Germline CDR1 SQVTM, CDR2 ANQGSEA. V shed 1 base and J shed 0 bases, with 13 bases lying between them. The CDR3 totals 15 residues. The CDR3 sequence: CSVEAPADFSYEQYF. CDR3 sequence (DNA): TGCAGCGTTGAAGCTCCGGCAGACTTCTCCTACGAGCAGTACTTC.

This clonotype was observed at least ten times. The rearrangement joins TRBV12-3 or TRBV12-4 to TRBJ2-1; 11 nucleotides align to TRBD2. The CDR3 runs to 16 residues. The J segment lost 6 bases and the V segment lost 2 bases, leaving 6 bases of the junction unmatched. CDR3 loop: CASSLKASGGRNEQFF. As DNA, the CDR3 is TGTGCCAGCAGTTTAAAGGCTAGCGGGGGGCGCAATGAGCAGTTCTTC.

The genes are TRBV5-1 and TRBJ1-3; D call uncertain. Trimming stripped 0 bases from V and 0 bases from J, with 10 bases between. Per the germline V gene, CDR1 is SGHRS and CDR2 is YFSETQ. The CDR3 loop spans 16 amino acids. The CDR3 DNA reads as TGCGCCAGCAGCTTGGGAGGGCAAATCTCTGGAAACACCATATATTTT. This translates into CASSLGGQISGNTIYF.

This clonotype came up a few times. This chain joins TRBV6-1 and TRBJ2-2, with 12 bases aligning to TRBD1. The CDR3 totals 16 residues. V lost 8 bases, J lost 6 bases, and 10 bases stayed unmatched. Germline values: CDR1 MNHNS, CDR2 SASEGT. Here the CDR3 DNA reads TGTGCCAGCGGAAGCCCCGGGACAGGGGGCGCCGGGGAGCTGTTTTTT. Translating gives CASGSPGTGGAGELFF.

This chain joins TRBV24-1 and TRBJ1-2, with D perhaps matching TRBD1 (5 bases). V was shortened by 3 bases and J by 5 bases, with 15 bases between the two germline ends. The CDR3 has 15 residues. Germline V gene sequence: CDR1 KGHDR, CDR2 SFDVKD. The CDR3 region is CATSDPGQGAYGYTF. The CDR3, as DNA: TGTGCCACCAGTGATCCGGGTCAGGGCGCTTATGGCTACACCTTC.

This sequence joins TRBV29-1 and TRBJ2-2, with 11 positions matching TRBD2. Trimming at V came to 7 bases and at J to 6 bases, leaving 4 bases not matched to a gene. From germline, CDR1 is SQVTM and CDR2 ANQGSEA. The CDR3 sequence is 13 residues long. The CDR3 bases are TGCAGCGCCTTAGCGGGGGGGCCCGGGGAGCTGTTTTTT. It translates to CSALAGGPGELFF.

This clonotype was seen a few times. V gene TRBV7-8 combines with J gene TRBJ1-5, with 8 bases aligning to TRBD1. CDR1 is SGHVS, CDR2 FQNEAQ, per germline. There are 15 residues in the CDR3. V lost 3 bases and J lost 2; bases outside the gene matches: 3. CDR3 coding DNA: TGTGCCAGCAGCTTGCAGGGGGCCGGCAATCAGCCCCAGCATTTT. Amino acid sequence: CASSLQGAGNQPQHF. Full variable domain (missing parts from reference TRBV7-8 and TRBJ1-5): GAGVSQSPRYKVAKRGQDVALRCDPISGHVSLFWYQQALGQGPEFLTYFQNEAQLDKSGLPSDRFFAERPEGSVSTLKIQRTQQEDSAVYLCASSLQGAGNQPQHFGDGTRLSIL.

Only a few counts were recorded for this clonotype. The CDR3 spells CASSLALIDTQYF. The DNA for the CDR3 is TGTGCCAGCAGCTTAGCCCTCATAGATACGCAGTATTTT. The V gene is TRBV7-9, the J gene TRBJ2-3; D unresolved. This CDR3 has 13 residues. CDR1 and CDR2 (germline): SEHNR, FQNEAQ (reference sequence). V was pared by 0 bases and J by 5 bases, with 6 bases between.

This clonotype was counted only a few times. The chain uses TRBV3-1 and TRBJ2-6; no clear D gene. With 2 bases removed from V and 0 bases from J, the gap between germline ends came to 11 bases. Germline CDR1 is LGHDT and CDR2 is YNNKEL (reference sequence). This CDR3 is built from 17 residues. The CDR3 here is CASSQRDWGSGANVLTF. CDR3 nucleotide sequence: TGTGCCAGCAGCCAAAGGGATTGGGGCTCTGGGGCCAACGTCCTGACTTTC.

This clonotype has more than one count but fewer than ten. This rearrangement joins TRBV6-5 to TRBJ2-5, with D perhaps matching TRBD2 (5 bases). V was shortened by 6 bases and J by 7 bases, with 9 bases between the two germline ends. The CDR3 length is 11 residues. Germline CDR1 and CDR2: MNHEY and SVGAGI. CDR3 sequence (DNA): TGTGCCAGCAGCACTCGGGGGACCCAGTACTTC. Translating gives CASSTRGTQYF.

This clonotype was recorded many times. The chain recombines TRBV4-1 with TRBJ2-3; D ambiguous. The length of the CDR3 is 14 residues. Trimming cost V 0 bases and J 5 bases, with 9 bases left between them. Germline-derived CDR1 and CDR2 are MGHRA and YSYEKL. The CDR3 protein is CASSQDDTLDTQYF. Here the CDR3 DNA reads TGCGCCAGCAGCCAAGATGACACCCTAGATACGCAGTATTTT.

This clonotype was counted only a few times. The CDR3 spells CAGGLAVRSDTQYF. CDR3 coding DNA: TGTGCCGGAGGACTAGCGGTGAGGTCAGATACGCAGTATTTT. The chain links TRBV2 to TRBJ2-3, with 10 bases fitting TRBD2. The CDR3 has 14 residues. The V gene's germline CDR1 is SNHLY and CDR2 FYNNEI. Trimming cost V 11 bases and J 4 bases; bases outside gene matches: 9.

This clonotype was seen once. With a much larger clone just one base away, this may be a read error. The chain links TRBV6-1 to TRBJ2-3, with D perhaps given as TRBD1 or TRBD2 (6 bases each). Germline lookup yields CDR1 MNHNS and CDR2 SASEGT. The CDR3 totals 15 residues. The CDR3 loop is CASSQAGGSRDTQYF. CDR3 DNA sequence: TGTGCCAGCAGTCAAGCCGGGGGCTCCAGAGATACGCAGTATTTT.

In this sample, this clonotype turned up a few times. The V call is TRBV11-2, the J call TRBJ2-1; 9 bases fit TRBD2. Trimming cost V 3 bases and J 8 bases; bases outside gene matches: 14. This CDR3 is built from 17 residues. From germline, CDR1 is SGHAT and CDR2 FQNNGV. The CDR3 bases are TGTGCCAGCAGCTTCACCCCGACTAGCGGCCTCCCGGATGAGCAGTTCTTC. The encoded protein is CASSFTPTSGLPDEQFF.

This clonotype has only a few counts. The CDR3 DNA sequence: TGTGCCAGCAGCTTAATAGTTGAAGCTTTCTTT. Its translation: CASSLIVEAFF. V and J are TRBV7-9 and TRBJ1-1; D unclear. Germline V gene data show CDR1 as SEHNR and CDR2 as FQNEAQ (reference sequence). CDR3 length: 11 residues. V was shortened by 2 bases and J by 7 bases, with 5 bases between the two germline ends.

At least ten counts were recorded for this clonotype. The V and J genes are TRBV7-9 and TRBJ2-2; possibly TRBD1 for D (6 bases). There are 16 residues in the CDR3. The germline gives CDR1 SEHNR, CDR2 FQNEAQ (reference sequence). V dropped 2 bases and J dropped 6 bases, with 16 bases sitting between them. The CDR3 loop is CASSLLTGSGAGELFF. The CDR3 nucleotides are TGTGCCAGCAGCTTACTCACAGGGTCAGGCGCCGGGGAGCTGTTTTTT.

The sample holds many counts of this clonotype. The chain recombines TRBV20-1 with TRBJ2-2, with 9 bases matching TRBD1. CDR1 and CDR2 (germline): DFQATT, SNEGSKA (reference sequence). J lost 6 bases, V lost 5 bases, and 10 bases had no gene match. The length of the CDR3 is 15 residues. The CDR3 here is CSAQRGDRDSGELFF. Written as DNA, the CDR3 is TGCAGTGCTCAACGCGGGGACAGGGACTCCGGGGAGCTGTTTTTT.

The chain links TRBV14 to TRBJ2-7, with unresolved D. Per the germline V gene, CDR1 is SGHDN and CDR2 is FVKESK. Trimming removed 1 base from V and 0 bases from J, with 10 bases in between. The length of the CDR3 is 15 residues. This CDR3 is CASSQVRKSSYEQYF. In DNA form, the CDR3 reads TGTGCCAGCAGCCAAGTGAGGAAGAGCTCCTACGAGCAGTACTTC.

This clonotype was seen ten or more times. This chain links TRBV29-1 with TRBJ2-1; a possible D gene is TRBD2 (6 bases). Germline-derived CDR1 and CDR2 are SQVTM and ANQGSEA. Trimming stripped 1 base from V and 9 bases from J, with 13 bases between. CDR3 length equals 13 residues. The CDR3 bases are TGCAGCGTTGAAGGCGGGGTAGCCGGTGAGCAGTTCTTC. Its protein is CSVEGGVAGEQFF.